A selection of T cell receptor beta chains follows, all from one sample in a study. TCRdb re-called the 5' RACE reads through MiXCR, storing one row per CDR3 protein. The sample lists about 54,000 distinct CDR3 sequences, under 20% occurring once. Sequencing was carried out using naive CD4+ T cells sorted from blood. These receptors all stem from a female donor with breast cancer. The CDR3 runs from the conserved cysteine through the conserved F or W. The order of the fields is CDR3 DNA, CDR3 protein, V gene, clone size, J gene, D gene. D genes are given only for firm matches. Size is stated for part of the rows, as once, few or many counts, or as a class when the clone is expanded.

DNA: TGTGCCAGCATCCCGGGACGGAACTATGGCTACACCTTC; CDR3: CASIPGRNYGYTF; V: TRBV6-6; size: many; J: TRBJ1-2; D: -
DNA: TGCAGTGCTAGTCTACTAGCGCTTTCCTACAATGAGCAGTTCTTC; CDR3: CSASLLALSYNEQFF; V: TRBV20-1; size: few; J: TRBJ2-1; D: TRBD2
DNA: TGTGCCAGCACCCGGAGCTCCTATAATTCACCCCTCCACTTT; CDR3: CASTRSSYNSPLHF; V: TRBV6-5; size: many; J: TRBJ1-6; D: -
DNA: TGTGCCAGCAGTGTAGGCCCCACTGAAGCTTTCTTT; CDR3: CASSVGPTEAFF; V: TRBV6-1; size: many; J: TRBJ1-1; D: -
DNA: TGTGCCAGCAGCCCAGTCGTGCGGGGCTCAGGGAATGAGCAGTTCTTC; CDR3: CASSPVVRGSGNEQFF; V: TRBV11-2; size: -; J: TRBJ2-1; D: -
DNA: TGTGCCAGCAGCATAATCCGGGACAGGGGAAAAGAGACCCAGTACTTC; CDR3: CASSIIRDRGKETQYF; V: TRBV21-1; size: few; J: TRBJ2-5; D: -
DNA: TGCGCCAGCAGCCAGCGAGCGGACGACCCATCCTACGAGCAGTACTTC; CDR3: CASSQRADDPSYEQYF; V: TRBV4-3; size: many; J: TRBJ2-7; D: -
DNA: TGTGCCAGCAGCTTAGCGCGCCCTGGATTTACTAGCACAGATACGCAGTATTTT; CDR3: CASSLARPGFTSTDTQYF; V: TRBV7-8; size: -; J: TRBJ2-3; D: -
DNA: TGTGCCAGCAGCTCCCCATATATCTACGAGCAGTACTTC; CDR3: CASSSPYIYEQYF; V: TRBV7-6; size: many; J: TRBJ2-7; D: -
DNA: TGTGCCAGCAGCCCCGGGACAAGCGAGCAGTACTTC; CDR3: CASSPGTSEQYF; V: TRBV7-3; size: -; J: TRBJ2-7; D: -
DNA: TGTGCCAGCAGCCCTTCACTCACAGATACGCAGTATTTT; CDR3: CASSPSLTDTQYF; V: TRBV5-4; size: few; J: TRBJ2-3; D: -
DNA: TGCGCCAGCAGCCAAGCCGGGACTCCGATGGTTGAGCAGTTCTTC; CDR3: CASSQAGTPMVEQFF; V: TRBV5-1; size: -; J: TRBJ2-1; D: -
DNA: TGTGCCAGCAGTTTGATAGGGAGTAATCAGCCCCAGCATTTT; CDR3: CASSLIGSNQPQHF; V: TRBV12-3/TRBV12-4; size: -; J: TRBJ1-5; D: -
DNA: TGTGCCAGCAGCTCACTACCTAATGAAAAACTGTTTTTT; CDR3: CASSSLPNEKLFF; V: TRBV6-6; size: many; J: TRBJ1-4; D: -
DNA: TGTGCCAGCAGCCCCGGGCCAGGGGCGGGTTATGGCTACACCTTC; CDR3: CASSPGPGAGYGYTF; V: TRBV7-9; size: -; J: TRBJ1-2; D: -
DNA: TGCAGTGCTAGTTCCGGGACTTCAAACTCCTACGAGCAGTACTTC; CDR3: CSASSGTSNSYEQYF; V: TRBV20-1; size: many; J: TRBJ2-7; D: -
DNA: TGCAGTGCTGCGAGCGCCGGGACTAGCGTCAATGAGCAGTTCTTC; CDR3: CSAASAGTSVNEQFF; V: TRBV20-1; size: many; J: TRBJ2-1; D: TRBD2
DNA: TGCGCCAGCAGCTTGATCGAGGGGGCCTACGAGCAGTACTTC; CDR3: CASSLIEGAYEQYF; V: TRBV5-1; size: once; J: TRBJ2-7; D: -
DNA: TGTGCCAGCAGTTACGGAGGCGAAAACACCGGGGAGCTGTTTTTT; CDR3: CASSYGGENTGELFF; V: TRBV6-5; size: many; J: TRBJ2-2; D: -
DNA: TGCAGTGCCAACTACAGGGGGAGGACTGAAGCTTTCTTT; CDR3: CSANYRGRTEAFF; V: TRBV20-1; size: many; J: TRBJ1-1; D: TRBD1
DNA: TGTGCCATCAGTGTGAACAGCTTCAACTATGGCTACACCTTC; CDR3: CAISVNSFNYGYTF; V: TRBV10-3; size: few; J: TRBJ1-2; D: -
DNA: TGTGCCAGCTGCTGGCGACAGGGGGCTGAAGCTTTCTTT; CDR3: CASCWRQGAEAFF; V: TRBV12-3/TRBV12-4; size: -; J: TRBJ1-1; D: TRBD1
DNA: TGCGCCAGCAGCTTGGTAGGGGGCAAGGAGACCCAGTACTTC; CDR3: CASSLVGGKETQYF; V: TRBV5-1; size: many; J: TRBJ2-5; D: TRBD1
DNA: TGTGCCAGCAGCTCGGCAGGGAAACCACACTATGGCTACACCTTC; CDR3: CASSSAGKPHYGYTF; V: TRBV11-1; size: few; J: TRBJ1-2; D: -
DNA: TGCAGTGCTTATGACAGAGCAACTAATGAAAAACTGTTTTTT; CDR3: CSAYDRATNEKLFF; V: TRBV20-1; size: few; J: TRBJ1-4; D: -
DNA: TGTGCCAGCAGCTTCCCGACTAGCACCGGGGAGCTGTTTTTT; CDR3: CASSFPTSTGELFF; V: TRBV7-8; size: -; J: TRBJ2-2; D: -
DNA: TGCGCCAGCAGCTTATCATCGTTGGGCACAGATACGCAGTATTTT; CDR3: CASSLSSLGTDTQYF; V: TRBV5-1; size: -; J: TRBJ2-3; D: -
DNA: TGTGCCATGAGCGACGGGATTGGGTACAATGAGCAGTTCTTC; CDR3: CAMSDGIGYNEQFF; V: TRBV10-3; size: many; J: TRBJ2-1; D: -
DNA: TGTGCCACCAGTGCCCCCGGGGAGGATGGCTACACCTTC; CDR3: CATSAPGEDGYTF; V: TRBV24-1; size: few; J: TRBJ1-2; D: -
DNA: TGTGCCAGCAGGCAAGCGGGAGTTCCGTTCTTC; CDR3: CASRQAGVPFF; V: TRBV3-1; size: few; J: TRBJ2-1; D: TRBD2
DNA: TGTGCCAGCAAGAGACTAGCGGGGAGCACAGATACGCAGTATTTT; CDR3: CASKRLAGSTDTQYF; V: TRBV6-1; size: -; J: TRBJ2-3; D: TRBD2
DNA: TGCAGTGCTAGATATTGGGGCAGGGAAGGCACTGAAGCTTTCTTT; CDR3: CSARYWGREGTEAFF; V: TRBV20-1; size: many; J: TRBJ1-1; D: -
DNA: TGTGCCAGCAGTTTCTTTGACAGGGAGCAAGAGACCCAGTACTTC; CDR3: CASSFFDREQETQYF; V: TRBV5-6; size: many; J: TRBJ2-5; D: TRBD1
DNA: TGCGCCAGCAGCGCCGGGTCGATATCCAATGGCTACACCTTC; CDR3: CASSAGSISNGYTF; V: TRBV5-1; size: many; J: TRBJ1-2; D: -
DNA: TGTGCCAGCAGCCAATTTATGGGAGTAGGAATAACTTTCTTT; CDR3: CASSQFMGVGITFF; V: TRBV3-1; size: -; J: TRBJ1-1; D: -
DNA: TGTGCCAGCAGCTTGGATCTACAGGGGCGAAACACTGAAGCTTTCTTT; CDR3: CASSLDLQGRNTEAFF; V: TRBV5-5; size: many; J: TRBJ1-1; D: TRBD1
DNA: TGCGCCAGCAGCTTGATTGGGGACAGCAGGTCACCCCTCCACTTT; CDR3: CASSLIGDSRSPLHF; V: TRBV5-1; size: few; J: TRBJ1-6; D: TRBD1
DNA: TGTGCCAGCAGCTTAACCACAGGGGGCAACACAGATACGCAGTATTTT; CDR3: CASSLTTGGNTDTQYF; V: TRBV7-3; size: many; J: TRBJ2-3; D: TRBD1
DNA: TGCAGTGCCCGGAGGGGAAATTCACCCCTCCACTTT; CDR3: CSARRGNSPLHF; V: TRBV20-1; size: few; J: TRBJ1-6; D: -
DNA: TGCAGCGTTGAAGACTCGGGACAGGGGTATGAGACCCAGTACTTC; CDR3: CSVEDSGQGYETQYF; V: TRBV29-1; size: many; J: TRBJ2-5; D: TRBD1
DNA: TGCGCCAGCAGCTTGGGGGACAGTTGGTGCGAGCAGTACTTC; CDR3: CASSLGDSWCEQYF; V: TRBV5-1; size: -; J: TRBJ2-7; D: TRBD1
DNA: TGTGCCAGCAGTGAAGCGCGTTGGGGGGTAACAGATACGCAGTATTTT; CDR3: CASSEARWGVTDTQYF; V: TRBV6-1; size: -; J: TRBJ2-3; D: -
DNA: TGCGCCAGCAGCTTGGTGTTGGACAGGAGAAGGGACGAGCAGTACTTC; CDR3: CASSLVLDRRRDEQYF; V: TRBV5-1; size: many; J: TRBJ2-7; D: TRBD1
DNA: TGTGCCACCCAATTGGGGGGACCCACAGATACGCAGTATTTT; CDR3: CATQLGGPTDTQYF; V: TRBV6-1; size: few; J: TRBJ2-3; D: -
DNA: TGTGCCAGCAGCCCTGGACAGGGCGCAAAGTACTTC; CDR3: CASSPGQGAKYF; V: TRBV7-9; size: -; J: TRBJ2-7; D: TRBD1
DNA: TGCGCCAGCAGCCAGAGCCTTGGGGGGGACCCTCAACCCTACAATGAGCAGTTCTTC; CDR3: CASSQSLGGDPQPYNEQFF; V: TRBV5-1; size: -; J: TRBJ2-1; D: TRBD2
DNA: TGCGCCAGCAGCTTTTTAGGGACAGGGTACGAGCAGTACTTC; CDR3: CASSFLGTGYEQYF; V: TRBV5-1; size: -; J: TRBJ2-7; D: TRBD1
DNA: TGCAGCGCCCAGGGGCCCAGGACAGATACGCAGTATTTT; CDR3: CSAQGPRTDTQYF; V: TRBV29-1; size: few; J: TRBJ2-3; D: -
DNA: TGTGCCAGCAGCGTAGGACGGATGCGCACTGAAGCTTTCTTT; CDR3: CASSVGRMRTEAFF; V: TRBV9; size: few; J: TRBJ1-1; D: -
DNA: TGCGCCAGCAGGGAAACAGTCACCTACGAGCAGTACTTC; CDR3: CASRETVTYEQYF; V: TRBV10-2; size: -; J: TRBJ2-7; D: -
DNA: TGTGCCAGCAGCCTCCCCTCCTACAATGAGCAGTTCTTC; CDR3: CASSLPSYNEQFF; V: TRBV7-2; size: few; J: TRBJ2-1; D: -
DNA: TGCGCCAGCAGCTTGGTAGGGGCGGTAACCTACCAAGAGACCCAGTACTTC; CDR3: CASSLVGAVTYQETQYF; V: TRBV5-1; size: -; J: TRBJ2-5; D: -
DNA: TGTGCCACCAGTGACGCCCGGACAGGGCTTCAAGCTTTCTTT; CDR3: CATSDARTGLQAFF; V: TRBV24-1; size: -; J: TRBJ1-1; D: TRBD1
DNA: TGTGCCAGCAGCCCCCGACTAGACGGGGGGATCCGCGCAGATACGCAGTATTTT; CDR3: CASSPRLDGGIRADTQYF; V: TRBV5-4; size: -; J: TRBJ2-3; D: TRBD2
DNA: TGTGCCAGCAGTTACGAGGCGAACGGGGCGAATCCCAACCTCTATGGCTACACCTTC; CDR3: CASSYEANGANPNLYGYTF; V: TRBV6-2/TRBV6-3; size: few; J: TRBJ1-2; D: -
DNA: TGTGCCAGCAGCCCGACTCGGAGGGATACGCAGTATTTT; CDR3: CASSPTRRDTQYF; V: TRBV12-3/TRBV12-4; size: once; J: TRBJ2-3; D: -
DNA: TGTGCCAGCAGCTTACGGGGGGACGGCACAGATACGCAGTATTTT; CDR3: CASSLRGDGTDTQYF; V: TRBV11-2; size: -; J: TRBJ2-3; D: TRBD2
DNA: TGTGCCAGCAGTCAACTCGGACAGACGATCCTCCCCTATGGCTACACCTTC; CDR3: CASSQLGQTILPYGYTF; V: TRBV6-5; size: -; J: TRBJ1-2; D: -
DNA: TGCGCCAGCCGACTGGACGGGAGTAGCTCAGATACGCAGTATTTT; CDR3: CASRLDGSSSDTQYF; V: TRBV5-1; size: -; J: TRBJ2-3; D: -
DNA: TGTGCCAGCAGCTTAAATAGCGGGAGACCCCACGAGCAGTACTTC; CDR3: CASSLNSGRPHEQYF; V: TRBV11-2; size: -; J: TRBJ2-7; D: TRBD2